This T cell receptor beta chain was documented in a study of blood T cell repertoires in COVID-19. Individuals drawn from under 30 US areas were about 18 to 95 years old. Participant reports of clinical history set cohort assignment. This clone was detected only once. In the original processing: Using reference gene primer amplification, nucleated cell counts were estimated. The data were produced by immunoSEQ multiplex PCR, yet TCRdb's version contains in-frame clones alone and is incomplete. That table is the source of V, J and clone size, and D and trimming were worked out from the DNA. The table includes 200,000 to 300,000 clones, over 80% detected once. The clonotype originates from a man aged 45-65 years who had been exposed to COVID-19. Sample: PBMCs or T cells enriched from blood (not recorded which).

CDR3 sequence reads: CAISVGGGNTEAFF. The CDR3 nucleotides are TGTGCCATCAGTGTGGGTGGAGGCAACACTGAAGCTTTCTTT. The J gene is TRBJ1-1, the V gene TRBV10-3; D remains ambiguous. V was clipped by 4 bases and J by 2 bases, with 11 bases between them. This CDR3 contains 14 residues. Germline-derived CDR1 and CDR2 are ENHRY and SYGVKD.